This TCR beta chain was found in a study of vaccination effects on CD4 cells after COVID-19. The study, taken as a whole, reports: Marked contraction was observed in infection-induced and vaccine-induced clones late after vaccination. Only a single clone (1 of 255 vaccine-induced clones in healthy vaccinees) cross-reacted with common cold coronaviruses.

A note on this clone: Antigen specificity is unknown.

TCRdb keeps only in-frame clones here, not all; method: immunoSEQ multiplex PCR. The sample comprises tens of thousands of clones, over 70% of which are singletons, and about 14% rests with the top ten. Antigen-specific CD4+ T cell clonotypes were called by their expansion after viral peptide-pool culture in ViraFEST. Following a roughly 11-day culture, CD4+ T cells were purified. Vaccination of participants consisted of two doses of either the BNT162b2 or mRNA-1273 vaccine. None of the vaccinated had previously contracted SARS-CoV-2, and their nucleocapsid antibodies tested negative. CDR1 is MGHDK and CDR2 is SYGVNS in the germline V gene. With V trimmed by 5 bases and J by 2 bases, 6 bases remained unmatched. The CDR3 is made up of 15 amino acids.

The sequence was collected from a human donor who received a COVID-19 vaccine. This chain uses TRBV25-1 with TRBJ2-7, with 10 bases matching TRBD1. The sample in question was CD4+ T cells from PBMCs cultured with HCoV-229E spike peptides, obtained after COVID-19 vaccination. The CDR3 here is CASSPATGGPYEQYF. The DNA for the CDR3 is TGTGCCAGCAGTCCCGCGACAGGGGGCCCCTACGAGCAGTACTTC.